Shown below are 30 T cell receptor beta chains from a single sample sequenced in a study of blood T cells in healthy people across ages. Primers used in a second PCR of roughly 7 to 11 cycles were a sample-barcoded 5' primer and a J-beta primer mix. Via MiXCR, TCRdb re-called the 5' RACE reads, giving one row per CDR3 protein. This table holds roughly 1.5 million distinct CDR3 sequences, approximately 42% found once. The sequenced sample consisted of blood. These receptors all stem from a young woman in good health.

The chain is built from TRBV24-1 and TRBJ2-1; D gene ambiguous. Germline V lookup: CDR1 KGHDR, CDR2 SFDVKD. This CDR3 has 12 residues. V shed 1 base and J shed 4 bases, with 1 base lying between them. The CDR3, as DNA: TGTGCCACCAGTGATTTTTACAATGAGCAGTTCTTC. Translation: CATSDFYNEQFF.

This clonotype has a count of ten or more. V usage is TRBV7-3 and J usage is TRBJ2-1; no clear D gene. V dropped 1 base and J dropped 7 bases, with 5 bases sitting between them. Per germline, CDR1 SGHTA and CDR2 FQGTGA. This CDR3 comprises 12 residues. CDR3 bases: TGTGCCAGCAGCTTAAGGGAAAATGAGCAGTTCTTC. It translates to CASSLRENEQFF.

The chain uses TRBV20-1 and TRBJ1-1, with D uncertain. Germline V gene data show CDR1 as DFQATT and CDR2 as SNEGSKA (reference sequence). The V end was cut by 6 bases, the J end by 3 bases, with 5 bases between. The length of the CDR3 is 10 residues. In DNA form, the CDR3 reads TGCAGTGCCATTTACACTGAAGCTTTCTTT. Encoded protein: CSAIYTEAFF.

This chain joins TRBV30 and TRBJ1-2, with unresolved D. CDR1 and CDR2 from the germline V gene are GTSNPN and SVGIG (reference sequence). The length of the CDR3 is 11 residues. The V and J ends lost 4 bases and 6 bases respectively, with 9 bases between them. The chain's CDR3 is CAWTLLHGYTF. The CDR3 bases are TGTGCCTGGACCCTTTTACATGGCTACACCTTC. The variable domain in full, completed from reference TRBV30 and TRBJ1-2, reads SQTIHQWPATLVQPVGSPLSLECTVEGTSNPNLYWYRQAAGRGLQLLFYSVGIGQISSEVPQNLSASRPQDRQFILSSKKLLLSDSGFYLCAWTLLHGYTFGSGTRLTVV.

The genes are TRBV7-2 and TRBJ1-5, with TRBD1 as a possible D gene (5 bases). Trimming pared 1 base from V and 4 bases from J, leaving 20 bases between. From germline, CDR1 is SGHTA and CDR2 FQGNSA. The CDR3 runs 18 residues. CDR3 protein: CASSLVGTGPGLNQPQHF. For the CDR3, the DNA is TGTGCCAGCAGCTTAGTAGGAACAGGTCCCGGATTAAATCAGCCCCAGCATTTT.

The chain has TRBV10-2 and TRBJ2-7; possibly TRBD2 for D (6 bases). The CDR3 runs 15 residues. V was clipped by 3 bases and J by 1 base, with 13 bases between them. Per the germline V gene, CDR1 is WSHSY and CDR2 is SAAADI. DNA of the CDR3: TGCGCCAGCAGTGAATCGGGGGACCCTTCCTACGAGCAGTACTTC. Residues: CASSESGDPSYEQYF.

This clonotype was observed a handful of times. The CDR3 region has the DNA TGCGCCAGCAGCTTGGGACACCGTAACACTGAAGCTTTCTTT. As protein: CASSLGHRNTEAFF. The rearrangement links TRBV5-1 to TRBJ1-1; the D is unclear. CDR1 is SGHRS and CDR2 is YFSETQ in the germline V gene. CDR3 length: 14 residues. With 0 bases removed from V and 2 bases from J, the gap between germline ends came to 8 bases. The whole variable domain, filled in from reference TRBV5-1 and TRBJ1-1, reads KAGVTQTPRYLIKTRGQQVTLSCSPISGHRSVSWYQQTPGQGLQFLFEYFSETQRNKGNFPGRFSGRQFSNSRSEMNVSTLELGDSALYLCASSLGHRNTEAFFGQGTRLTVV.

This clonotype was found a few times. The DNA of the CDR3 is TGCAGTGCTATCGCTAGCGTCTCCTACGAGCAGTACTTC. Protein product: CSAIASVSYEQYF. The chain links TRBV20-1 to TRBJ2-7; D perhaps matches TRBD2 (6 bases). The CDR3 has 13 amino acids. CDR1 and CDR2 from the germline V gene are DFQATT and SNEGSKA (reference sequence). Trimming left V 4 bases short and J 0 bases short, with 10 bases between.

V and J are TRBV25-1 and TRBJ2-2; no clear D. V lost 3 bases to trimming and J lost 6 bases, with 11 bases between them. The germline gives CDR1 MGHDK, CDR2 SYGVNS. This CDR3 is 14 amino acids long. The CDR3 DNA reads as TGTGCCAGCAGTGAGATCCCCTCCGCCGGGGAGCTGTTTTTT. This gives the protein CASSEIPSAGELFF.

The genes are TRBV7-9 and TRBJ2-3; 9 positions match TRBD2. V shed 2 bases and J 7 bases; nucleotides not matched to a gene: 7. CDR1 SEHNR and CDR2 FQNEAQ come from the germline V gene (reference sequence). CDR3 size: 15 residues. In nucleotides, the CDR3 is TGTGCCAGCAGCTTAATTAGCGGGAGAACACATACGCAGTATTTT. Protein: CASSLISGRTHTQYF.

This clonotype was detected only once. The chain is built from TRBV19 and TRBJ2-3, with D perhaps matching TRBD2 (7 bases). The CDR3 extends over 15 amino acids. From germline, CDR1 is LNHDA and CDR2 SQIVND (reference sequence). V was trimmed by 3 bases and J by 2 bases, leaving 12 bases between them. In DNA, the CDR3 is TGTGCCAGTAGTATGCACGGGGGGCCCACAGATACGCAGTATTTT. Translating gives CASSMHGGPTDTQYF. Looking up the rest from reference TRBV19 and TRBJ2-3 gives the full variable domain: DGGITQSPKYLFRKEGQNVTLSCEQNLNHDAMYWYRQDPGQGLRLIYYSQIVNDFQKGDIAEGYSVSREKKESFPLTVTSAQKNPTAFYLCASSMHGGPTDTQYFGPGTRLTVL.

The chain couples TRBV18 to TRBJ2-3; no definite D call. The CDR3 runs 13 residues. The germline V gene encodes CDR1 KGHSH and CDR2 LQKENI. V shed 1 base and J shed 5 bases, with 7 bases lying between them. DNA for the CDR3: TGTGCCAGCTCACCACGGGTACTAGATACGCAGTATTTT. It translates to CASSPRVLDTQYF.

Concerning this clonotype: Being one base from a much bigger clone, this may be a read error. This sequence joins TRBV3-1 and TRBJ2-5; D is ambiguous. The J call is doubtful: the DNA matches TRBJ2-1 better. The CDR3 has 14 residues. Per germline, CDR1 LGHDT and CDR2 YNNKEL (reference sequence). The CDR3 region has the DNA TGTGCCAGCAGCCAAGATCCGTACCAAGAGACCCAGTTCTTC. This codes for CASSQDPYQETQFF.

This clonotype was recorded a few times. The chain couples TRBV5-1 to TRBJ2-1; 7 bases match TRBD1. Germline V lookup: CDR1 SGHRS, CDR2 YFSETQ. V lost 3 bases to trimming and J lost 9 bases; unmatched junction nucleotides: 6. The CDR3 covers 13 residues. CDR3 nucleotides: TGCGCCAGCAGCTCAAGACAGGGTGGTGAGCAGTTCTTC. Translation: CASSSRQGGEQFF.

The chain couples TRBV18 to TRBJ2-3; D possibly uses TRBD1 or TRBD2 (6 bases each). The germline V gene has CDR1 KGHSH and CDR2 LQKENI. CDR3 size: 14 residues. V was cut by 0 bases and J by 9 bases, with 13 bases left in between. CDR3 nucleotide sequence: TGTGCCAGCTCACCACCGCGGGACCAGGGGACGCAGTATTTT. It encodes CASSPPRDQGTQYF.

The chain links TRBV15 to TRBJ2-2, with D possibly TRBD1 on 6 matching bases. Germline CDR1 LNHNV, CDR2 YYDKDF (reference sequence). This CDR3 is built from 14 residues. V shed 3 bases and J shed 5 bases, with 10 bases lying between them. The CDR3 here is CATSSPTGTGELFF. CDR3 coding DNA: TGTGCCACCAGCAGTCCCACAGGGACCGGGGAGCTGTTTTTT.

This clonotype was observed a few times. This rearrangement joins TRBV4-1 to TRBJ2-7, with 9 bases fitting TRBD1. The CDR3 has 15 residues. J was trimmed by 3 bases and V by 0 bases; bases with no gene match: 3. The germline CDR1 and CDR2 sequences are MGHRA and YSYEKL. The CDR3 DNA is TGCGCCAGCAGCCAAGAGCCGGGACAGGGCTACGAGCAGTACTTC. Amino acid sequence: CASSQEPGQGYEQYF.

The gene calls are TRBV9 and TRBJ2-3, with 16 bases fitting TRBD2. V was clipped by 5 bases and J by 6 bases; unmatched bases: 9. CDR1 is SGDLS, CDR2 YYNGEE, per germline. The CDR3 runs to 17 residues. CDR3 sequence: CASSPGLAGGQSDTQYF. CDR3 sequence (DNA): TGTGCCAGCAGTCCGGGACTAGCGGGGGGGCAGTCGGATACGCAGTATTTT.

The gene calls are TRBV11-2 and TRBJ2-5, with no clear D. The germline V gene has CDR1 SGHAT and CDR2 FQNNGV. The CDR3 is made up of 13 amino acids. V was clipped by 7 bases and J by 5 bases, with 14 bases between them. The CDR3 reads CASTPLIGETQYF. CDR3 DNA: TGTGCCAGCACCCCGTTGATTGGGGAGACCCAGTACTTC.

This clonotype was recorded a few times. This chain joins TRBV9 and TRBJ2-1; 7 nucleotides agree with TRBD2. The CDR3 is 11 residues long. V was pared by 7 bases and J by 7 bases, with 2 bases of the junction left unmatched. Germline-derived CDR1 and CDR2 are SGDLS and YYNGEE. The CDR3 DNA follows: TGTGCCAGCGGGGGGGGAAATGAGCAGTTCTTC. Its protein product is CASGGGNEQFF.

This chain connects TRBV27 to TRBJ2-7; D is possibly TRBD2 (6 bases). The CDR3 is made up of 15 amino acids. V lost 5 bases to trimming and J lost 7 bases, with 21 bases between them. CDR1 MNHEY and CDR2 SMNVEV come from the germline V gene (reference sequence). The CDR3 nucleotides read TGTGCCAGCAGTCCCCGTTCCTATCCGGGAGCTGAGCAGTACTTC. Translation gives CASSPRSYPGAEQYF.

In DNA, the CDR3 is TGTGCCAGCGCCGTAGTGGCGGGAGCCTACGAGCAGTACTTC. The encoded protein is CASAVVAGAYEQYF. The chain recombines TRBV6-5 with TRBJ2-7; the match to TRBD2 covers 7 bases. Germline lookup yields CDR1 MNHEY and CDR2 SVGAGI. J was trimmed by 2 bases and V by 8 bases; bases with no gene match: 9. This CDR3 is 14 amino acids long.

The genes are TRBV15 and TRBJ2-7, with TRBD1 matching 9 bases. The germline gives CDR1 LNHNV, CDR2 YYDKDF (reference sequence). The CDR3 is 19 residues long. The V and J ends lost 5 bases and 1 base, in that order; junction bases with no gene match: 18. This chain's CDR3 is CATSPRRDRARLGSYEQYF. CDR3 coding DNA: TGTGCCACCAGCCCAAGAAGGGACAGGGCCCGCTTAGGGTCCTACGAGCAGTACTTC.

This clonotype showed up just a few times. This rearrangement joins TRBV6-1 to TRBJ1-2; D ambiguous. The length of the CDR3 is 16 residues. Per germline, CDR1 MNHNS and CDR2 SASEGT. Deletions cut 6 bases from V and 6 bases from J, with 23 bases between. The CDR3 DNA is TGTGCCAGCAGCGAAAACCCACCTCCGACGGGAAATGGCTACACCTTC. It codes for CASSENPPPTGNGYTF.

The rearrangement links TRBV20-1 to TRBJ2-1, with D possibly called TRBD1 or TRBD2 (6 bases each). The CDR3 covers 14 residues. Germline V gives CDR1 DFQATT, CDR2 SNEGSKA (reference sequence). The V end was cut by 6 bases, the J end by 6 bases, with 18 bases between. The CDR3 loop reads CSARSTSRGNEQFF. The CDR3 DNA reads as TGCAGTGCAAGATCCACTAGCAGGGGCAATGAGCAGTTCTTC.

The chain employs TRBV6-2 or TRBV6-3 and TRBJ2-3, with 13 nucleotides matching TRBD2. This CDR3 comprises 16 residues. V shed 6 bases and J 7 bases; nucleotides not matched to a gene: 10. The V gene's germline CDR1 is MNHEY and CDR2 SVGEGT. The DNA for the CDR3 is TGTGCCAGCAGGGACCCCCGGACTAGCGGGGGACATACGCAGTATTTT. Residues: CASRDPRTSGGHTQYF.

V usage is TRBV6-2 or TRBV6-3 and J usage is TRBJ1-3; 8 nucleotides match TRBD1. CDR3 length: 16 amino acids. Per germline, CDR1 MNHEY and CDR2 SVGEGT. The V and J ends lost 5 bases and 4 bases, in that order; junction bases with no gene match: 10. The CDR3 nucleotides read TGTGCCAGCAGTATCATCGACAGGGGCCTCGGAAACACCATATATTTT. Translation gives CASSIIDRGLGNTIYF.

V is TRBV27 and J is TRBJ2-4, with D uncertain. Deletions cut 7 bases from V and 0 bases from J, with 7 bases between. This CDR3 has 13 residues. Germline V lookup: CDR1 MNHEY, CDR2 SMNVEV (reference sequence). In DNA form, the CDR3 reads TGTGCCAGCATTGGTGTAGCCAAAAACATTCAGTACTTC. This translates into CASIGVAKNIQYF.

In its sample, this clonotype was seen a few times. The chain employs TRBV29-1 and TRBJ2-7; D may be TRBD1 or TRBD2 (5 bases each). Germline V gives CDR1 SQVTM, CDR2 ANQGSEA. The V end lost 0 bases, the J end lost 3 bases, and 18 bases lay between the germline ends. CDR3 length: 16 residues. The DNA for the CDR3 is TGCAGCGTTGAAGAACTAAGGGACGACCTAATCTACGAGCAGTACTTC. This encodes CSVEELRDDLIYEQYF.

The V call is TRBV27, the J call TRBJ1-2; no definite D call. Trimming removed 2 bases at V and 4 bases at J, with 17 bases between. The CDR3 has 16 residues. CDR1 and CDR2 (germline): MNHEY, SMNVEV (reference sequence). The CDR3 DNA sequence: TGTGCCAGCAGTTTAATCGCGCCAGGCGGCGGCTATGGCTACACCTTC. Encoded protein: CASSLIAPGGGYGYTF.